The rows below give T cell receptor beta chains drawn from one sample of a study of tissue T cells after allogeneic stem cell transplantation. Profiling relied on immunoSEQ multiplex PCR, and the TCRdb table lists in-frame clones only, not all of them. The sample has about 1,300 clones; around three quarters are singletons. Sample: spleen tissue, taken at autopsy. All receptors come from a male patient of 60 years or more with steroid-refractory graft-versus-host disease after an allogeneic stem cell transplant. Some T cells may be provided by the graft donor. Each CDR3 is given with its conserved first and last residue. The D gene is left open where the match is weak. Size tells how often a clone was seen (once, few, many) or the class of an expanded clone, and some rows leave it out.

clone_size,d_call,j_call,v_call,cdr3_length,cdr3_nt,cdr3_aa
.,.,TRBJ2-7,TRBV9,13,TGTGCCAGCAGCGTAGCCCGGGGAGGAGAGCAGTACTTC,CASSVARGGEQYF
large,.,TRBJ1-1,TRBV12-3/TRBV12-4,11,TGTGCCAGCAGCCACACAGGGGAAGCTTTCTTT,CASSHTGEAFF
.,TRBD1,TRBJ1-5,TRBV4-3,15,TGCGCCAGCAGCCAAGATTACAGGGGCTATCAGCCCCAGCATTTT,CASSQDYRGYQPQHF
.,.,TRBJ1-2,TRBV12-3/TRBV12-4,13,TGTGCCAGCAGGCCCCGGGGGGACTATGGCTACACCTTC,CASRPRGDYGYTF
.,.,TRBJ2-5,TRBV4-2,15,TGTGCCAGCAGCCAAGGTCCGGGGGCGACCCTGGCCCAGTACTTC,CASSQGPGATLAQYF
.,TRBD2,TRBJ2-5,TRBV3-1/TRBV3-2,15,TGTGCCAGCAGCCAAGGGACTAGATATTGGGAGACCCAGTACTTC,CASSQGTRYWETQYF
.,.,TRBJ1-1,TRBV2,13,TGTGCCAGCAGTGAATCCCTGGACACTGAAGCTTTCTTT,CASSESLDTEAFF
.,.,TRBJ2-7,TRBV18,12,TGTGCCAGCTCCTTTACGGGCTACGAGCAGTACTTC,CASSFTGYEQYF
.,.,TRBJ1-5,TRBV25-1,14,TGTGCCAGCAGTGACTCAGGGGGCAATCAGCCCCAGCATTTT,CASSDSGGNQPQHF
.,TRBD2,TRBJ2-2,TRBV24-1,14,TGTGCCACCAGTGATGTTGGGGGGGCCGGGGAGCTGTTTTTT,CATSDVGGAGELFF
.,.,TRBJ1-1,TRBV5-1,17,TGCGCCAGCAGCTTGGTGTCAGGGGAGTCCTGGAACACTGAAGCTTTCTTT,CASSLVSGESWNTEAFF
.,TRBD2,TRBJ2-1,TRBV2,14,TGTGCCAGTAACCAAGCGGGGGGGCCGTATGAGCAGTTCTTC,CASNQAGGPYEQFF
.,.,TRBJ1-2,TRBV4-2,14,TGTGCCAGCAGCCAAGGTAGTCAGACTAGGGTCTACACCTTC,CASSQGSQTRVYTF
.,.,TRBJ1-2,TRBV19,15,TGTGCCAGTAGTACCCCTATTACAGCATTCTATGGCTACACCTTC,CASSTPITAFYGYTF
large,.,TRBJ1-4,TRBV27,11,TGTGCCAGCAGATCCCAGGGGTTACTGTTTTTT,CASRSQGLLFF
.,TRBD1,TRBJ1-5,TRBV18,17,TGTGCCAGCTCTCGCACAGGGGGCGTAGGGTTCCGGCAGCCCCAGCATTTT,CASSRTGGVGFRQPQHF
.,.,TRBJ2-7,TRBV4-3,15,TGCGCCAGCAGCCAAGATTCCGCGGGGTTACGCGAGCAGTACTTC,CASSQDSAGLREQYF